This TCR beta chain is drawn from a study of blood T cell repertoires in COVID-19. Study-level information: Samples came from the United States, Italy and Spain, spanning acute and convalescent COVID-19. Sources were T cells, B-cell-depleted T cells, or PBMCs; the material itself was cDNA or gDNA.

In the original processing: Reference gene primer amplification gave nucleated cell count estimates. Clones were sequenced by immunoSEQ multiplex PCR, and TCRdb holds only the in-frame ones, with some missing. V and J calls and clone size are as listed in that table; D and trimming were resolved from the DNA. Of 100,000 to 120,000 clones in the sample, around 80% are singletons; the top ten hold about 3.7%. The sample consisted of peripheral blood. This clonotype was sampled from a woman older than 75 with acute or convalescent COVID-19.

This CDR3 is CASSQALGLANTGELFF. DNA of the CDR3: TGTGCCAGCAGCCAGGCTTTGGGACTCGCGAACACCGGGGAGCTGTTTTTT. This chain uses TRBV3-1 (or the pseudogene TRBV3-2) with TRBJ2-2; perhaps TRBD2 as D (6 bases). Germline V lookup: CDR1 LGHDT, CDR2 YNNKEL (reference sequence). Trimming removed 3 bases at V and 0 bases at J, with 14 bases between. CDR3 length equals 17 residues.